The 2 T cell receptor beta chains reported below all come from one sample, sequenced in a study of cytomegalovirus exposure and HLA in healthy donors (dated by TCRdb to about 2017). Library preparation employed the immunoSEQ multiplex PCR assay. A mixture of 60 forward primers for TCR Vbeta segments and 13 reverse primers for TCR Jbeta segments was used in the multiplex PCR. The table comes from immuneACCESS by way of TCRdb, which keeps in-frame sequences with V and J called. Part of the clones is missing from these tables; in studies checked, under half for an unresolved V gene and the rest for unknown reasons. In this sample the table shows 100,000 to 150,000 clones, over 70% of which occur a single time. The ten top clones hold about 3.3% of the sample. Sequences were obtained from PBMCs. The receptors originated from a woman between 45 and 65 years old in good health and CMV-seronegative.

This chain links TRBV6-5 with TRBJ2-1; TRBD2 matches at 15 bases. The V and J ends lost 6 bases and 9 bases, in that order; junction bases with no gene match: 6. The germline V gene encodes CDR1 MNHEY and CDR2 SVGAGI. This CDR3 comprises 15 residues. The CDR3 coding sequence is TGTGCCAGCAGCGGACTAGCGGGAGGGGGGCGTGAGCAGTTCTTC. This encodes CASSGLAGGGREQFF.

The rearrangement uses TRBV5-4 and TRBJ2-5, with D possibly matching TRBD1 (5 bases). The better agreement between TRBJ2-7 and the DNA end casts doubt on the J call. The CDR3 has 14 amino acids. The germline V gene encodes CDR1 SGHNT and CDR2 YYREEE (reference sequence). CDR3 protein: CASSFRDRSYEQYF. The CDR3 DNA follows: TGTGCCAGCAGCTTTCGCGACAGATCCTACGAGCAGTACTTC.